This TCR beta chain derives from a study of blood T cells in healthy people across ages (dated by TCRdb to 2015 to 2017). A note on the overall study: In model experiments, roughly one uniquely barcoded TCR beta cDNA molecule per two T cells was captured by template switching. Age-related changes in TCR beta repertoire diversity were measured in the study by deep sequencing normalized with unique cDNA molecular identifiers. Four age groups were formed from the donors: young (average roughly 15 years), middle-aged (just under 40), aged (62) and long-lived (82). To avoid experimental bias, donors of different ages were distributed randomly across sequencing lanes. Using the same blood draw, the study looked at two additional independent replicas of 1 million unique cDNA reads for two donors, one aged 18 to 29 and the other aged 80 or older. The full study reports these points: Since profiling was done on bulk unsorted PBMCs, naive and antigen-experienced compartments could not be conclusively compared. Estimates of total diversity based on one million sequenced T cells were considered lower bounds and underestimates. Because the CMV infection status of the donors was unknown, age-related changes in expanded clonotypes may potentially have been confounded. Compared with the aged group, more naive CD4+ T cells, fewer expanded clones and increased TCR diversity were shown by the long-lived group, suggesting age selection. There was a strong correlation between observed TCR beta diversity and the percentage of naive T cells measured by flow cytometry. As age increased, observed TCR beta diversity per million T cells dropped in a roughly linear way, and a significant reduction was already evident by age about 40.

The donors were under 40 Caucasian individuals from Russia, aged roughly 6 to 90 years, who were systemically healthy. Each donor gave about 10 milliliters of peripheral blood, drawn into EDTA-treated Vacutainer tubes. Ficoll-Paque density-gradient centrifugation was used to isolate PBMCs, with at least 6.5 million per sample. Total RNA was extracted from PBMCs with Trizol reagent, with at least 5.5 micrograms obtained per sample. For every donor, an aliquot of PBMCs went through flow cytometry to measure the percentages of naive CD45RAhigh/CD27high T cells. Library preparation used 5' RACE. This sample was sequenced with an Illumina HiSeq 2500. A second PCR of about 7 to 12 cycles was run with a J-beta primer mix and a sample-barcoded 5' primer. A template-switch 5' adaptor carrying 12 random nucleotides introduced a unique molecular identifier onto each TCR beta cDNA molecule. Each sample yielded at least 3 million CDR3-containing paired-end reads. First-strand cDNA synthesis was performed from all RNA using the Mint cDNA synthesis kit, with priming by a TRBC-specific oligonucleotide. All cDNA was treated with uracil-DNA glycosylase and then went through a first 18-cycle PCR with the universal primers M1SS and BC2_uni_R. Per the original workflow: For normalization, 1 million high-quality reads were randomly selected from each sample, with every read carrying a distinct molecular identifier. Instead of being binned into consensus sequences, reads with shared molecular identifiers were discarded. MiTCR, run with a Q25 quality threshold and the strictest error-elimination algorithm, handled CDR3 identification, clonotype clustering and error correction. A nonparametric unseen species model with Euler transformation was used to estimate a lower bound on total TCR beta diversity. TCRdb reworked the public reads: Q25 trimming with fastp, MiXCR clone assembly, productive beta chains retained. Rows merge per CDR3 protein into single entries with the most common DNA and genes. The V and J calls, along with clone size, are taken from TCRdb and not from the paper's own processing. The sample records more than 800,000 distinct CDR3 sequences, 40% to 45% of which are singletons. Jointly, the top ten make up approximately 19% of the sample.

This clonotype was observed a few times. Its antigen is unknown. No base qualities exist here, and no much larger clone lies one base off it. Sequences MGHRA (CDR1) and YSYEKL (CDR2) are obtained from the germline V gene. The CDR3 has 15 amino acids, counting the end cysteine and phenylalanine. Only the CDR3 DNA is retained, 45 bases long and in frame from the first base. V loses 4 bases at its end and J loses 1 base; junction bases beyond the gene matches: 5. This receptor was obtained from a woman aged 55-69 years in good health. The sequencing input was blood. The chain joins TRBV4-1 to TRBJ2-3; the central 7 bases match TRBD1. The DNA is TGCGCCAGCAGCCGGACAGGACTTCGCACAGATACGCAGTATTTT. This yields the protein CASSRTGLRTDTQYF.